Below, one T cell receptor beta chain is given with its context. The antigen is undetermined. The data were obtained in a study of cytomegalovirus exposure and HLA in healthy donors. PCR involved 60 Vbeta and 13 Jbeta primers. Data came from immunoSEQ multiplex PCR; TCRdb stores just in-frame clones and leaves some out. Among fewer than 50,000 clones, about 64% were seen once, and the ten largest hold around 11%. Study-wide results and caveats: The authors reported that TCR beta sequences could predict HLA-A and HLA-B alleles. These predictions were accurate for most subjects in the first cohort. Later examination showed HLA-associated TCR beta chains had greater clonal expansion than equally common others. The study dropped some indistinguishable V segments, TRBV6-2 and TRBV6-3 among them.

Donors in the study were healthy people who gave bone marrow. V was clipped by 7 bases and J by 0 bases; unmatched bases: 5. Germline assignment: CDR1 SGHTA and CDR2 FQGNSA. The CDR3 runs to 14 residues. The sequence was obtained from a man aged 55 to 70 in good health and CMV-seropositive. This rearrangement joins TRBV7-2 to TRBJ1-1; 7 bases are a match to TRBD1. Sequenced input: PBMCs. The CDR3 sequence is CASTQQGLNTEAFF. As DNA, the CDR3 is TGTGCCAGCACGCAACAGGGGTTGAACACTGAAGCTTTCTTT.